Detailed here is one T cell receptor beta chain. Its recognized antigen is unknown. Base qualities were left out, and no much larger clone turns up one base away. The study profiled bulk TCR beta-chain repertoires in matched peripheral blood, tumor and adjacent normal breast tissue taken from roughly 17 patients with early-stage breast cancer. Before surgery, whole blood (roughly 5-10 mL) was collected into EDTA tubes and processed within 2 hours. Peripheral blood mononuclear cells were isolated by Ficoll-Paque centrifugation in SepMate-50 tubes. PBMCs were cryopreserved in approximately 90% FBS with about 10% DMSO in aliquots of about 1.7 to 4.5 million cells and stored in liquid nitrogen. The Qiagen AllPrep DNA/RNA Mini kit was used for genomic DNA extraction. The record originates from a study of early stage breast cancer tumors (dated by TCRdb to between 2016 and 2019). In the study overall: Of the roughly 17 invasive breast tumors, roughly 12 were found to be estrogen receptor-positive, progesterone receptor-positive and HER2-negative. Most of the 12 ER+/PR+/HER2- tumors were invasive ductal carcinomas, while the other four were invasive lobular carcinomas. The average read coverage per sample was roughly 10-fold. A total of 2,651,842 templates, representing about 1.1 million unique clonotypes, were detected across all samples.

Deletion took 0 bases off V and 8 bases off J, with a span of 17 bases between the germline ends. CDR1 and CDR2 are drawn from the germline V gene: SGDLS, YYNGEE. From the cysteine through the phenylalanine, the CDR3 covers 15 amino acids. Only CDR3 DNA remains: 45 bases, in frame from the first base. What the work shows at the level of the full study, not this receptor alone: About 2.5-fold higher T cell density and higher clonality were observed in tumors than in adjacent normal breast tissue. Repertoires from blood resembled normal breast more closely than tumor, and using blood as a reference for each tissue separated tumor from normal in about 90% of the 16 patients. Because the cohort was small, a breakdown by tumor subtype could not be done. Enriched TCRB sequences shared across patients were found to be mostly commonly generated sequences that were unlikely to play an important role in the tumor microenvironment. Bulk genomic DNA sequencing of unsorted cells missed chain pairing and functional markers such as CD4, CD8 and FOXP3.

Each sample was amplified as two independent genomic DNA replicates: 0.5 to 0.65 ug for blood and approximately 1.5 ug for tumor or normal breast. TCRB sequencing of genomic DNA was carried out with the ImmunoSeq Intro kit according to the manufacturer's instructions. The multiplex PCR ran for 30 to 35 cycles using proprietary primers and spike-in control sequences for absolute quantification. Single-end 150-bp reads were used to sequence an 87-bp fragment covering the CDR3 and the flanking V and J genes. Each lane of an Illumina MiSeq using version 3.0 chemistry carried seven multiplexed samples, with two replicates per sample. The published analysis was carried out like this. Raw data were processed by the vendor's proprietary pipeline, with both replicates merged into one result per sample. Clonotypes were defined as productive rearrangements sharing the V-gene family, CDR3 amino acid sequence and J-gene segment. To compute clonality, the normalized Shannon entropy (Pielou evenness) of TCRB abundances was subtracted from 1. T cell density was estimated by dividing total templates by the number of input cells inferred from the DNA input amount. Recon was used with default parameters to estimate total repertoire diversity and clonality. A clonotype counted as tumor-enriched if its abundance in tumor exceeded 0.1% and was at least 32-fold higher than its abundance in normal breast. TCRdb holds this immuneACCESS table with in-frame rearrangements only. Some clones are missing; in checked studies, unresolved V genes explain under half, and the rest has no known cause. That table furnishes V, J and clone size, whereas the DNA furnished D and trimming. Here the sample has about 50,000 clones; roughly 78% occur a single time. The top ten clones comprise just under 3.5% of the sample.

Here the chain combines TRBV9 and TRBJ1-2; the D segment cannot be called with confidence. The clonotype comes from a middle-aged person with breast cancer. Specimen: blood. CDR3 loop: CASSVGWEGLSGYTF. The nucleotides are TGTGCCAGCAGCGTAGGGTGGGAGGGTCTCAGCGGCTACACCTTC. Full variable domain (CDR3 extended with the reference TRBV9 and TRBJ1-2 proteins): DSGVTQTPKHLITATGQRVTLRCSPRSGDLSVYWYQQSLDQGLQFLIQYYNGEERAKGNILERFSAQQFPDLHSELNLSSLELGDSALYFCASSVGWEGLSGYTFGSGTRLTVV.